This TCR beta chain was sequenced in a study of T cell responses to AZD1222 COVID-19 vaccine. Study context: The analysis combined second doses at about 4 or about 12 weeks. Regarding the study as a whole: Of the AZD1222 recipients, only 5 or 6 were seropositive at baseline. Among the donors, most were white British and more were female, and clonal diversity was possibly underestimated.

This CDR3 has 15 amino acids. CDR1 and CDR2 (germline): SGHRS, YFSETQ. V shed 4 bases and J shed 7 bases, with 15 bases lying between them. In regard to this clone: Antigen specificity is unknown.

Libraries were prepared by immunoSEQ multiplex PCR; TCRdb keeps only in-frame clonotypes and omits some of them. Counted here are some 140,000 clones, about 92% occurring once; the ten biggest clones make up around 1.9%. This receptor was identified in an adult in good health. V usage is TRBV5-1 and J usage is TRBJ1-6; D gene ambiguous. The sample consisted of peripheral blood, taken on day 0 of AZD1222 vaccination. Here the CDR3 reads CASSDPRKGNSPLHF. CDR3 coding DNA: TGCGCCAGCAGCGACCCGAGAAAAGGGAATTCACCCCTCCACTTT.